This TCR beta chain was recovered during a study of OX40 agonist ivuxolimab in advanced cancers. Study in general: Dose-escalation cases comprised hepatocellular carcinoma, melanoma, renal cell or head and neck cancer.

Comment on this clone: What it binds is not known.

Autoimmune disease history or systemic immunosuppression meant exclusion. Generated by immunoSEQ multiplex PCR, the TCRdb table keeps only in-frame clones and is missing some. The sample contains roughly 56,000 clones, 65% to 85% of which appear only once. The CDR3 has 15 residues. Germline values: CDR1 MDHEN, CDR2 SYDVKM. The V gene end was trimmed by 7 bases and the J gene end by 2 bases; junction bases not matched to a gene: 10. Study-level results: The authors also found low normalized T-cell clonal expansion in some nonresponders. In the 0.1-3.0 mg/kg groups, partial responders showed among the lowest expansion.

The source is an adult with an advanced solid tumor such as melanoma, head and neck, liver or kidney cancer. The chain is built from TRBV28 and TRBJ1-1, with 7 bases that match TRBD1. The source material was CD4+ or CD8+ T cells sorted from blood, sampled in a trial of the OX40 agonist ivuxolimab. The chain's CDR3 is CASTPPDRINTEAFF. For the CDR3, the DNA is TGTGCCAGCACCCCCCCGGACAGGATAAACACTGAAGCTTTCTTT.